This TCR beta chain is from a study of cytomegalovirus exposure and HLA in healthy donors (dated by TCRdb to 2017 to 2019). For context, the study as a whole: An earlier analysis of 550 to 700 of the donors reported 276 Gb of sequence data and roughly 110 million unique TCR beta sequences from 150 million to 200 million T cells. An early release covering about 600 HLA-typed donors comprised approximately 290 gigabases of sequencing data and roughly 86 million unique TCR sequences. Of the roughly 400 genotyped donors, around 81% fell in the genetic ancestry cluster associated with self-reported Caucasian donors. The study aimed to test whether cataloging public T cell receptors could reveal signatures of past pathogen exposure. The study profiled the T cell repertoires of hundreds of subjects by immunosequencing and related them to cytomegalovirus serostatus. In addition to the first cohort of roughly 670 subjects, a separate validation cohort of 120 different subjects was used. To predict cytomegalovirus infection status, the study brought together high-throughput TCR immunosequencing, statistical association of individual TCRs with disease status, and machine learning. A later analysis re-analyzed previously published TCR beta repertoires from hundreds of donors and added high-resolution HLA genotyping to study TCR occurrence patterns. Rather than using new phenotypic data, the later analysis identified candidate immune exposures from TCR beta sequences and from how often those sequences occurred across donors. To decide whether each TCR beta V gene segment behaved as functional or pseudogenic, an earlier analysis of some 540 of the donors relied on high-throughput TCR beta sequencing. Alongside the repertoire data, information on donor age, sex, ethnicity and CMV serostatus was compiled. Genome-wide SNP genotypes for about 65% of the 666 donors were used in a later genetic analysis, which treated that subset as a discovery cohort. All discovery cohort repertoires had been generated on a single sequencing platform. HLA typing included class I and class II loci at four-digit resolution. Typing coverage differed by locus: A, B, C, DRB1 and DQB1 were typed in roughly 620-640 donors, DQA1 in about 550, DPA1 in roughly 590, and DPB1 in 450 to 480. Because of strong linkage in the cohort, roughly five DR-DQ haplotypes were treated as single units for association and clustering. Across 398 genotyped donors of the cohort, an average of approximately 200,000 unique TCR beta nucleotide sequences per donor were sequenced, and 15% to 20% of those sequences were non-productive. Findings and caveats that apply to the study as a whole: According to a later analysis, TCR association rates differed among HLA loci, with DRB1 alleles showing the most associated TCRs and HLA-C alleles showing the fewest. Some IMGT-functional V segments, including TRBV6-2 and TRBV6-3, could not be distinguished by the 87-base-pair reads and were therefore excluded. When HLA alleles, especially DR and DQ, strongly co-occurred, attributing TCR associations to individual alleles was difficult. A later analysis found that most CMV-associated TCR beta chains appeared HLA-restricted, with HLA associations seemingly driven largely by CMV exposure. Correlated functional status among segregating V segments might reflect linkage disequilibrium, but an unknown experimental factor could not be ruled out. Compared with the roughly 700-donor mean, donors in an Asian-associated ancestry cluster had fewer N-insertions in productive TCRs, according to a later genetic analysis. A cluster of highly shared sequence variants was judged likely to be a technical artifact of the sequencing pipeline. In a later analysis, HLA-associated TCR beta chains were found to be more clonally expanded and to have lower generation probabilities than equally common non-associated chains. CMV serostatus was the only immune exposure information available for the cohort. A further reported finding was that TCR beta sequences accurately predicted the HLA-A and HLA-B alleles for most subjects in the first cohort. The authors suggested that the approach could potentially be generalized to other disease states and immunological phenotypes. A later analysis associated approximately 17,000 TCR beta sequences with specific HLA alleles at a false discovery rate of 0.05. An association between a missense DCLRE1C variant and V-gene and J-gene trimming of TCR beta chains was found in a later genetic analysis and replicated in an independent cohort. Only TCR beta chains were sequenced in this cohort, and the absence of alpha or paired-chain data limited detectable features. Sequencing depth was assumed to be roughly uniform across donors in the presence/absence analyses, though that assumption may not hold. HLA typing was unavailable for some donors at each locus, so association tests used only the typed subset. A later analysis reported that several top co-occurrence clusters appeared linked to parvovirus B19, influenza, CMV and Epstein-Barr virus. Across donors, most TCR sequences were observed very rarely, whereas some public TCRs were present in many individuals. The classifier was reported to diagnose cytomegalovirus status with high specificity and sensitivity in both the original cohort and the validation cohort. The earlier analysis of about 600 of the donors excluded approximately 15 rarely observed V segments, including chromosome 9 orphons, because counts were too low. In an earlier analysis of 587 of the donors, most TCR beta V segments appeared in productive rearrangements about 87% or about 30% of the time, broadly matching IMGT annotations. A few of the identified cytomegalovirus-associated TCR beta chains were confirmed in vitro to be specific for cytomegalovirus antigens. The study listed approximately 150 TCR beta chains as associated with cytomegalovirus.

The cohort consisted of hundreds of healthy bone marrow donors. All cohort members were sampled while nominally healthy, although unrecorded immune exposures were likely present. The donor tested CMV seronegative, placing the donor among the 350 or so seronegative members of the cohort. Every donor gave a peripheral blood sample, and the peripheral blood mononuclear cells from that sample were used for TCR beta sequencing. Genomic DNA extraction from the blood cell samples was performed with the Qiagen DNeasy Blood Extraction Kit. The library was prepared using the immunoSEQ multiplex PCR assay. The multiplex PCR relied on a mix of 60 forward primers for TCR Vbeta segments and 13 reverse primers for TCR Jbeta segments. The CDR3 region of rearranged TCR beta genes was amplified from genomic DNA with a multiplex PCR assay. The amplified TCR beta libraries were sequenced on the Illumina HiSeq System as 87-base-pair reads. The paper's processing steps were these. In a later analysis, tens of millions of unique TCR beta chains were counted across the 500 to 850 repertoires, and around 10 million of these chains were shared by at least two donors. Raw reads were error-corrected and collapsed into unique sequences by a nearest-neighbor algorithm in which closely related sequences were merged to remove PCR and sequencing errors. CDR3 sequences were aligned to IMGT reference sequences to assign V, D and J gene segments. For a sequence to be retained, at least a six-nucleotide match to both a V gene segment and a J gene segment was required. A rearrangement was called productive if the CDR3 had no stop codons and remained in frame with V and J, and every other rearrangement was called non-productive. CDR3 was defined by IMGT convention, running from the second conserved V-encoded cysteine to the conserved J-encoded phenylalanine. The earlier analysis of 550 to 650 of the donors excluded any sequence lacking an unambiguous match to a single V gene segment. An earlier analysis of several hundred of the donors called V segments functional above 56.7% productive rearrangements and segregating when the between-donor standard deviation exceeded 5%. To diagnose cytomegalovirus status from the catalog of TCR beta chain sequences, a statistical classification framework was built. A later analysis assigned V and J genes by comparing TCR nucleotide sequences with IMGT/GENE-DB human TR gene sequences. Using the TCRdist pipeline, a later analysis assigned CDR3 sequences along with most-parsimonious VDJ recombination scenarios. A later analysis defined each TCR beta chain by its CDR3 amino acid sequence plus V-gene family, and excluded reads lacking a unique V-gene family. As a way to deal with suspected cross-contamination and a sequencing artifact, a later analysis dropped approximately 590 nucleotide sequences that were highly shared and had low generation probability. A later analysis calculated a clonal expansion index for each public chain from normalized within-repertoire ranks of inferred template counts. In a later analysis, generation probabilities were computed with a VDJ recombination model fitted to out-of-frame rearrangements, and the resulting probabilities were checked against IGoR. Hypergeometric tests were used in a later analysis to score TCR-TCR, TCR-HLA and TCR-CMV co-occurrence, with a repertoire-size bias correction applied to the TCR pairs. A later analysis estimated false discovery rates by permuting HLA or CMV assignments 20 times. In a later analysis, co-occurring TCRs were grouped using DBSCAN, and TCRdist sequence similarity was added for clustering within HLA-allele-positive subsets. Repertoires with fewer than 30,000 or more than 120,000 public chains were left out of co-occurrence clustering, as were about five repertoires with anomalous nucleotide sharing. Sourced from immuneACCESS, this table was stored by TCRdb with only in-frame sequences that have V and J called. A share of the clones is absent; for the studies checked, an unresolved V gene accounts for under half, and the remainder has no known explanation. For V, J and clone size, that table is used; D and trimming come from the DNA. The sample yields under 65,000 clones; roughly 84% were counted once. In total, the top ten clones hold less than 4% of the sample.

Remarks on this clone: Which antigen it targets is not known. No much larger clonotype is one base removed from it; base qualities were not supplied.

The CDR3 runs 16 residues from the cysteine to the phenylalanine. Of all the DNA, just the CDR3 is kept, 48 bases in frame from base 1. According to the germline V gene, CDR1 reads SGHRS and CDR2 reads YFSETQ. From V the trimming removes 0 bases and from J it removes 4 bases, while the gene matches leave 8 bases of the junction unaccounted for. This clonotype originated in a young woman in good health and CMV-seronegative. The receptor chain draws on TRBV5-1 and TRBJ2-5; 8 bases in the junction line up with TRBD2. The specimen was PBMCs. The CDR3 corresponds to CASSLGREGTRETQYF. The nucleotide sequence reads TGCGCCAGCAGCTTGGGTCGAGAAGGGACTAGAGAGACCCAGTACTTC.